This T cell receptor (beta chain) was recorded in a study of shared clonotypes between healthy human individuals. Study-wide points: Naive subsets generally exceeded memory subsets in estimated richness. The rarefaction results pointed to incomplete sorted-subset sequencing despite large depth. Generation probabilities were higher for clonotypes shared across all four sorted-subset donors than for unshared ones.

As concerns this clone: Its target is not known.

V was trimmed by 3 bases and J by 2 bases, leaving 8 bases between them. Germline V CDR1 and CDR2: LNHDA, SQIVND (reference sequence). The CDR3 extends over 15 amino acids. Profiled with immunoSEQ multiplex PCR; TCRdb holds only in-frame clones, not every one. The table has more than 900,000 clones, 78% seen once. Every one of the donors was a Caucasian adult that lived in Nashville, Tennessee. The specimen sequenced was memory CD4+ T cells from PBMCs. The sample's subset: CD45RA-negative fraction. The receptor comes from a man aged 18 to 29 in good health. Some clones in this sample may be carry-over from other donors' samples. The gene calls are TRBV19 and TRBJ2-6; D gene ambiguous. The CDR3 is CASSILGPGANVLTF. Written as DNA, the CDR3 is TGTGCCAGTAGTATCCTTGGACCTGGGGCCAACGTCCTGACTTTC. The full variable domain, completed using reference TRBV19 and TRBJ2-6, is DGGITQSPKYLFRKEGQNVTLSCEQNLNHDAMYWYRQDPGQGLRLIYYSQIVNDFQKGDIAEGYSVSREKKESFPLTVTSAQKNPTAFYLCASSILGPGANVLTFGAGSRLTVL.